This T cell receptor (beta chain) was profiled in a study of OX40 agonist ivuxolimab in advanced cancers. Study-level information: The study treated patients with ivuxolimab, an agonistic anti-OX40 (CD134) antibody. Study-wide results and caveats: Low normalized T-cell clonal expansion was also seen in some nonresponders. Near-lowest levels of clonal expansion characterized partial responders at 0.1-3.0 mg/kg.

Autoimmune disease history or systemic immunosuppression disqualified patients. Only in-frame clones appear in the TCRdb table, and some are missing; sequencing was by immunoSEQ multiplex PCR. The sample lists more than 65,000 clones, more than 70% occurring once. On this clone: Its antigen is not known.

The V end was cut by 4 bases, the J end by 6 bases, with 18 bases between. This CDR3 has 15 amino acids. The V gene's germline CDR1 is SGDLS and CDR2 YYNGEE. This sequence was found in an adult with an advanced solid tumor such as melanoma, head and neck, liver or kidney cancer. This sequence joins TRBV9 and TRBJ2-3; no firm D call. Source: CD4+ or CD8+ T cells sorted from blood, taken in a trial of the OX40 agonist ivuxolimab. DNA for the CDR3: TGTGCCAGCAGCTCGCGTAGTTCCGGAACCGATACGCAGTATTTT. This codes for CASSSRSSGTDTQYF.